Presented here are 8 T cell receptor beta chains from one specimen sequenced in a study of shared clonotypes between healthy human individuals. Generated by immunoSEQ multiplex PCR, the TCRdb table keeps only in-frame clones and is missing some. The repertoire holds 450,000 to 600,000 clones, with 70% to 85% as singletons. The sequencing input was PBMCs. The receptors come from a woman in her 40s in good health. Some clones in this sample may be carry-over from other donors' samples.

V usage is TRBV7-8 and J usage is TRBJ1-4; tentatively, D is TRBD1 (6 bases). Germline CDR1 and CDR2: SGHVS and FQNEAQ. V was cut by 2 bases and J by 8 bases, with 15 bases left in between. The CDR3 consists of 15 residues. The CDR3 region is CASSLFAGEVEKLFF. The CDR3 DNA sequence: TGTGCCAGCAGCTTATTTGCAGGGGAGGTGGAAAAACTGTTTTTT.

This clone was counted only a few times. V and J are TRBV9 and TRBJ2-2, with TRBD1 matching 10 bases. Germline V gives CDR1 SGDLS, CDR2 YYNGEE. With 4 bases clipped from V and 5 bases from J, the junction kept 11 bases outside the gene matches. This CDR3 region has 17 residues. This CDR3 reads CASSPYRGTGETGELFF. The CDR3 DNA is TGTGCCAGCAGCCCCTATCGTGGGACAGGGGAAACCGGGGAGCTGTTTTTT.

V and J are TRBV5-5 and TRBJ2-3, with D possibly being TRBD2 (5 bases). Trimming took 0 bases from V and 1 from J, leaving 12 bases between them. Germline-derived CDR1 and CDR2 are SGHKS and YYEKEE (reference sequence). The CDR3 length is 16 residues. CDR3 sequence: CASSLGGGWGTDTQYF. CDR3 sequence (DNA): TGTGCCAGCAGCTTGGGTGGCGGGTGGGGCACAGATACGCAGTATTTT. The full variable domain, rest sourced from reference TRBV5-5 and TRBJ2-3, is DAGVTQSPTHLIKTRGQQVTLRCSPISGHKSVSWYQQVLGQGPQFIFQYYEKEERGRGNFPDRFSARQFPNYSSELNVNALLLGDSALYLCASSLGGGWGTDTQYFGPGTRLTVL.

This clone showed up just once. The chain carries TRBV11-2 and TRBJ2-3; 9 nucleotides align to TRBD1. After removal of 3 bases from V and 7 bases from J, the junction contained 8 bases not matched to a gene. From germline, CDR1 is SGHAT and CDR2 FQNNGV. The CDR3 is 15 amino acids. In DNA, the CDR3 is TGTGCCAGCAGCTTTGGACAGGGGCGACGGAATACGCAGTATTTT. Residues: CASSFGQGRRNTQYF.

CDR3 in amino acids: CASSPRDKYYEQYF. The DNA for the CDR3 is TGTGCCAGTAGTCCCCGGGACAAGTACTACGAGCAGTACTTC. The chain has TRBV19 and TRBJ2-7; tentatively, D is TRBD1 (6 bases). Germline values: CDR1 LNHDA, CDR2 SQIVND (reference sequence). The CDR3 is 14 amino acids. V dropped 5 bases and J dropped 3 bases, with 14 bases sitting between them.

This chain's CDR3 is CASSWAGGEQYF. DNA for the CDR3: TGCGCCAGCTCCTGGGCAGGGGGCGAGCAGTACTTC. The chain couples TRBV10-2 to TRBJ2-7; 7 bases line up with TRBD1. This CDR3 region has 12 residues. The germline V gene has CDR1 WSHSY and CDR2 SAAADI. The V segment lost 8 bases and the J segment 6 bases; nucleotides outside the gene matches: 7.

This clone occurred many times. The rearrangement joins TRBV21-1 to TRBJ2-7; TRBD1 was called by the table and not checked on the DNA. TRBV21-1 is described as a pseudogene. The CDR3 covers 15 residues. The CDR3 here is CASGARDRGRYEQYF. DNA of the CDR3: TGTGCCAGCGGGGCCCGGGACAGGGGGCGCTACGAGCAGTACTTC.

This chain joins TRBV6-1 and TRBJ1-2; D is uncertain. The CDR3 contains 12 residues. With 7 bases removed from V and 8 bases from J, the gap between germline ends came to 14 bases. Germline V CDR1 and CDR2: MNHNS, SASEGT. As DNA, the CDR3 is TGTGCCAGCAACTCCCCAGGCGGCGGCTACACCTTC. This translates into CASNSPGGGYTF.